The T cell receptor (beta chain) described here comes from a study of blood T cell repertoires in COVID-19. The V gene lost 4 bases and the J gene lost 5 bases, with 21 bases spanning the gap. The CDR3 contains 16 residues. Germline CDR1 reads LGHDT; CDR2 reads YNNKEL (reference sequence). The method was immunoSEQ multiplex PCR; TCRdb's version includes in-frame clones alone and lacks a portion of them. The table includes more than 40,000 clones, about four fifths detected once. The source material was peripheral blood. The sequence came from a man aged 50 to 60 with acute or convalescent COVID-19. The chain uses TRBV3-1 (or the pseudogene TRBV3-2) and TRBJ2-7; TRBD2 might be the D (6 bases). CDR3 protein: CASSPLGGGTTHEQYF. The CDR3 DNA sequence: TGTGCCAGCAGCCCCCTGGGGGGAGGCACTACCCACGAGCAGTACTTC.